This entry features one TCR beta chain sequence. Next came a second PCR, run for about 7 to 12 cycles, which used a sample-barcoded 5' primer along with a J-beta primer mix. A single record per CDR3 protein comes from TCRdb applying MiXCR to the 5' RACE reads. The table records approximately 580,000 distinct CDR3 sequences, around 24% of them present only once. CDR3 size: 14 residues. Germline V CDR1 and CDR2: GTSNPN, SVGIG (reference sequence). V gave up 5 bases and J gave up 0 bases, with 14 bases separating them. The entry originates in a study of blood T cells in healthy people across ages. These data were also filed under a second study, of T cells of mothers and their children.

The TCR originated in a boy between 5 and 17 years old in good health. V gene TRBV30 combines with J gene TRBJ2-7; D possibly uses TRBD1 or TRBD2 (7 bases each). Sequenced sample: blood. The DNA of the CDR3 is TGTGCCTGGGTCCAGGGGGGGAACTCCTACGAGCAGTACTTC. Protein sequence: CAWVQGGNSYEQYF.